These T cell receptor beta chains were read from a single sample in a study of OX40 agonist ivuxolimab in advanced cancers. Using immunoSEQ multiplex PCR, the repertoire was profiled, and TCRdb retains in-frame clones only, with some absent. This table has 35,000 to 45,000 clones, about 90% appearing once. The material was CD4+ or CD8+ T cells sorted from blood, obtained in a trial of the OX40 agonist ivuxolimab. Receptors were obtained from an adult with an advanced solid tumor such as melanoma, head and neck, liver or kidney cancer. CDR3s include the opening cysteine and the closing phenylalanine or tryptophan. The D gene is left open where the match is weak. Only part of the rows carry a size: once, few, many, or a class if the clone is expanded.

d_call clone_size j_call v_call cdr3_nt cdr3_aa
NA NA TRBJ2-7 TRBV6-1 TGTGCCAGCAGTGAAGCGGTCAGGGGATACGAGCAGTACTTC CASSEAVRGYEQYF
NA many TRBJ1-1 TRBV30 TGTGCCTGGAGTGTACTCTCTGAAGCTTTCTTT CAWSVLSEAFF
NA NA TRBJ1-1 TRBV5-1 TGCGCTAGCAGCTGGGCAGGGACGGCTTCCACTGAAGCTTTCTTT CASSWAGTASTEAFF
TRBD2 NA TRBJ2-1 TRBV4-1 TGCGCCAGCAGCCAAGGGGCGGGGGGGCGGTATGAGCAGTTCTTC CASSQGAGGRYEQFF
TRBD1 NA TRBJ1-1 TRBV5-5 TGTGCCAGCAGCCGGACAGGGGTTGAAGCTTTCTTT CASSRTGVEAFF
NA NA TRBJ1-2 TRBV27 TGTGCCAGCAGTCCCCGGGACTCAGGTGTTTATGGCTACACCTTC CASSPRDSGVYGYTF
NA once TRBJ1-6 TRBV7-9 TGTGCCAGCAGCTTATACAGGGCCGAAAATAATTCACCCCTCCACTTT CASSLYRAENNSPLHF
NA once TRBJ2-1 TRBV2 TGTGCCAGCAACGGGAACCCTCTCTCCCTGCACAATGAGCAGTTCTTC CASNGNPLSLHNEQFF
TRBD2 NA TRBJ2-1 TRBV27 TGTGCCAGCTCCTTTCTGGGGACTAGCGGGGTAAATGAGCAGTTCTTC CASSFLGTSGVNEQFF
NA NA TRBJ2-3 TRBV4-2 TGTGCCAGCAGCCAAGATAGGGATACGCAGTATTTT CASSQDRDTQYF
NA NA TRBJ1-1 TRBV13 TGTGCCAGCAGCTCCTCAATCACTGAAGCTTTCTTT CASSSSITEAFF
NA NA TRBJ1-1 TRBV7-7 TGTGCCAGCAGCTTAGAGCCAGGGGAGCGAGCTTTCTTT CASSLEPGERAFF
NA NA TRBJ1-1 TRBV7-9 TGTGCCAGCAGCTTAGGGGCGGCGAACACTGAAGCTTTCTTT CASSLGAANTEAFF
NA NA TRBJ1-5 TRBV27 TGTGCCAGCAGTTTCGGGGGAGGTAGGCAGCCCCAGCATTTT CASSFGGGRQPQHF
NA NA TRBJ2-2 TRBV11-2 TGTGCCAGCAGCTCGAGGAGCGGAGAAGGGAACACCGGGGAGCTGTTTTTT CASSSRSGEGNTGELFF
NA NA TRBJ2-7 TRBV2 TGTGCCAGCAGTGAGAACCTATCCTACGAGCAGTACTTC CASSENLSYEQYF
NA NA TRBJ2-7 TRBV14 TGTGCCAGCAGCCAAGAAGGTGGCCCCTACGAGCAGTACTTC CASSQEGGPYEQYF
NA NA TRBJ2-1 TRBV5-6 TGTGCCAGCAGCTTGGCAAGTGAGCAGTTCTTC CASSLASEQFF
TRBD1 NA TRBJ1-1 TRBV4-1 TGCGCCAGCAGCCAAGTCCCCGAGACAGGGTCGAACACTGAAGCTTTCTTT CASSQVPETGSNTEAFF
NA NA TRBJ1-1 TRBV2 TGTGCCAGCAGATTAGAGTACAGTGAAGCTTTCTTT CASRLEYSEAFF
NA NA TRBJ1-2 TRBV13 TGTGCCAGCAGCTCCGGACGGAGAAACTATGGCTACACCTTC CASSSGRRNYGYTF
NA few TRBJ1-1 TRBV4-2 TGTGCCAGCAAGACGAACACTGAAGCTTTCTTT CASKTNTEAFF
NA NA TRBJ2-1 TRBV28 TGTGCCAGCAGTGGGGGTAATGAGCAGTTCTTC CASSGGNEQFF
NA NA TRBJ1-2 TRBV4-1 TGCGCCAGCAGCCGCCGGGGAGAAGGGGGGAATCGGGATGGCTACACCTTC CASSRRGEGGNRDGYTF
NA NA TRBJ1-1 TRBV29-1 TGCAGCGTTGTTTACATGAACACTGAAGCTTTCTTT CSVVYMNTEAFF
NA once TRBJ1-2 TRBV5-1 TGCGCCAGCAGCTTGGAGGGCAGGGAGGCGTATGGCTACACCTTC CASSLEGREAYGYTF
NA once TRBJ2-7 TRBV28 TGTGCCAGCAGTTGGGAGCCGGGGTCCTCCTACGAGCAGTACTTC CASSWEPGSSYEQYF
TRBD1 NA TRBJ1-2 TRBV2 TGTGCCCACAGGGGTGGGGGTTCGGGAGGCTACACCTTC CAHRGGGSGGYTF
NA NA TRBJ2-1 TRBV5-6 TGTGCCAGCAGCTGGAGGAATGAGCAGTTCTTC CASSWRNEQFF
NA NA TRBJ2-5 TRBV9 TGTGCCAGCAGCGTAGCGGCGGCTGCATGGGAGACCCAGTACTTC CASSVAAAAWETQYF
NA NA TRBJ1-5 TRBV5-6 TGTGCCAGCAGCTTGGTAAGCGAACAGAAGTATAGCAATCAGCCCCAGCATTTT CASSLVSEQKYSNQPQHF
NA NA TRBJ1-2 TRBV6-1 TGTGCCAGCAGTGCAGGGCGGGCAGGGGACTATGGCTACACCTTC CASSAGRAGDYGYTF
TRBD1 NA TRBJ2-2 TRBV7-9 TGTGCCAGCAGCTTTCTTCAGGGGGCGACCGGGGAGCTGTTTTTT CASSFLQGATGELFF
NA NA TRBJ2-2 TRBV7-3 TGTGCCAGCAGCTTAACGCATTCGAGCACCGGGGAGCTGTTTTTT CASSLTHSSTGELFF